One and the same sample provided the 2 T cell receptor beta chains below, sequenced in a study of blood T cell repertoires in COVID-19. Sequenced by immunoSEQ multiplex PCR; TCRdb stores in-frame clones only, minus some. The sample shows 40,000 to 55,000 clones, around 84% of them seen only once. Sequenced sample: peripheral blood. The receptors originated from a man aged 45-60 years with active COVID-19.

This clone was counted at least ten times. The CDR3 sequence: CASSESRQSGYTF. In DNA, the CDR3 is TGCGCCAGCAGTGAGTCAAGACAATCCGGCTACACCTTC. The rearrangement uses TRBV10-1 and TRBJ1-2, with unresolved D. V gave up 0 bases and J gave up 8 bases, with 10 bases separating them. The germline gives CDR1 WNHNN, CDR2 SYGVQD (reference sequence). The CDR3 has 13 residues.

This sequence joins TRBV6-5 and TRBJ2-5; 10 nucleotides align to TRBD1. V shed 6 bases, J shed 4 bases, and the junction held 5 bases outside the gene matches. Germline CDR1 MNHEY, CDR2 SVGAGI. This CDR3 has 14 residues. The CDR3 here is CASRSRTGGETQYF. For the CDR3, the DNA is TGTGCCAGCAGGTCCCGGACAGGGGGAGAGACCCAGTACTTC.